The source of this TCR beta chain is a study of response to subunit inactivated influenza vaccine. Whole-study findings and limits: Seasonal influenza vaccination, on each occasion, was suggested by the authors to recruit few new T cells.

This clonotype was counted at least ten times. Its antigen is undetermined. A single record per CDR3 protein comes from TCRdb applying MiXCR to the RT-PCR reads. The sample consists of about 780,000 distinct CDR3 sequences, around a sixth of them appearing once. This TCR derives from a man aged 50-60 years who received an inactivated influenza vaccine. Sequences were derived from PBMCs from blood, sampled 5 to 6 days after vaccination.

The CDR3 DNA is TGTGCCAGCAGTGAGTTAAAGGAGGGTCTAAATTCGAATGAGCAGTTCTTC. It translates to CASSELKEGLNSNEQFF. This sequence joins TRBV6-1 and TRBJ2-1; D perhaps matches TRBD2 (6 bases). From germline, CDR1 is MNHNS and CDR2 SASEGT. This CDR3 is 17 amino acids long. Trimming removed 3 bases at V and 7 bases at J, with 22 bases between.